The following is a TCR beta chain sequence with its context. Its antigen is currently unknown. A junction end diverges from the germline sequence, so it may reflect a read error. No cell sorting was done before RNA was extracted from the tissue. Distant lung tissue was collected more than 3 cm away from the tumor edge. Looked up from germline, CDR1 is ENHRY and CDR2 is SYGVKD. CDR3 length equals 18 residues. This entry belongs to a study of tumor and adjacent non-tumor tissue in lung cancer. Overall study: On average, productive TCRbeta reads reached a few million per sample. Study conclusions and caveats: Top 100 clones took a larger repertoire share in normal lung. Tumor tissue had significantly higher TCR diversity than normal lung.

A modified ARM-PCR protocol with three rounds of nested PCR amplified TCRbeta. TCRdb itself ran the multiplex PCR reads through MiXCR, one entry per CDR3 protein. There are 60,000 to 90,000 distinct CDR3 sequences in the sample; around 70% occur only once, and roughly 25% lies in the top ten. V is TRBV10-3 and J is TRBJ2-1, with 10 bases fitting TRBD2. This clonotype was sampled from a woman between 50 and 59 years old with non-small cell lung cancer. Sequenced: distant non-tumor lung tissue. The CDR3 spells CAISGASGSTRAYNEHFF. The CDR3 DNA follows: TGTGCCATCAGTGGGGCTAGCGGGAGCACCCGAGCCTACAATGAGCATTTCTTC.